Presented here are 28 T cell receptor beta chains from one specimen sequenced in a study of T cells in Graves' hyperthyroidism and ophthalmopathy. RNA transcripts were the template for amplifying TCR beta CDR3 regions. Using the HTBI primer set, a first-round RT-PCR was run on the TCR CDR3. TCRdb recomputed calls from the multiplex PCR reads with MiXCR, one row per CDR3 protein. The table shows 600,000 to 800,000 distinct CDR3 sequences, with roughly a third occurring only once. What was sequenced was blood. The receptors originated from a woman between 40 and 50 years old with Graves' hyperthyroidism.

This clonotype was counted only a few times. J is TRBJ2-2 and V is TRBV12-3 or TRBV12-4; maybe TRBD2 (5 bases). The length of the CDR3 is 14 residues. Trimming removed 10 bases at V and 0 bases at J, with 12 bases between. This chain's CDR3 is CAIRLAANTGELFF. DNA of the CDR3: TGTGCCATCAGGCTAGCAGCGAACACCGGGGAGCTGTTTTTT.

The chain is built from TRBV7-9 and TRBJ1-6; D remains ambiguous. Trimming stripped 1 base from V and 0 bases from J, with 10 bases between. CDR3 size: 17 residues. CDR1 is SEHNR and CDR2 is FQNEAQ in the germline V gene (reference sequence). The CDR3 DNA is TGTGCCAGCAGCTTAGTCCGCCCGACCTCCTATAATTCACCCCTCCACTTT. It specifies CASSLVRPTSYNSPLHF.

The chain couples TRBV5-1 to TRBJ2-3; D might be TRBD1 or TRBD2, each matching 5 bases. Trimming removed 4 bases from V and 6 bases from J, with 18 bases in between. From germline, CDR1 is SGHRS and CDR2 YFSETQ. The CDR3 has 15 residues. The CDR3 sequence: CASSPGTFAGDTQYF. DNA of the CDR3: TGCGCCAGCAGCCCAGGGACCTTCGCGGGCGATACGCAGTATTTT.

The chain is built from TRBV11-2 and TRBJ1-3, with 8 bases matching TRBD1. This CDR3 region has 16 residues. Germline V lookup: CDR1 SGHAT, CDR2 FQNNGV. With 4 bases clipped from V and 1 base from J, the junction kept 6 bases outside the gene matches. CDR3 region: CASSYRTGLSGNTIYF. CDR3 DNA sequence: TGTGCCAGCAGCTACCGGACAGGGCTATCTGGAAACACCATATATTTT. The full variable domain, completed using reference TRBV11-2 and TRBJ1-3, is EAGVAQSPRYKIIEKRQSVAFWCNPISGHATLYWYQQILGQGPKLLIQFQNNGVVDDSQLPKDRFSAERLKGVDSTLKIQPAKLEDSAVYLCASSYRTGLSGNTIYFGEGSWLTVV.

The chain combines TRBV7-9 with TRBJ2-2; perhaps TRBD1 as D (5 bases). Trimming removed 5 bases at V and 1 base at J, with 17 bases between. The CDR3 length is 17 residues. Germline assignment: CDR1 SEHNR and CDR2 FQNEAQ (reference sequence). The CDR3 here is CASSRATDSLNTGELFF. CDR3 in DNA: TGTGCCAGCAGCCGAGCGACTGACAGCCTGAACACCGGGGAGCTGTTTTTT.

The table lists this clonotype with many counts. J is TRBJ1-5 and V is TRBV5-1, with D unresolved. The CDR3 is 13 residues long. V was clipped by 4 bases and J by 2 bases, with 7 bases between them. The germline V gene encodes CDR1 SGHRS and CDR2 YFSETQ. Here the CDR3 DNA reads TGCGCCAGCAGCCCAGAAGGCAATCAGCCCCAGCATTTT. Encoded protein: CASSPEGNQPQHF.

Remarks on this clonotype: The germline gene is not matched at one end of the junction; a read error may be the cause. The rearrangement joins TRBV24-1 to TRBJ2-7; a weak D match, TRBD1 (6 bases). Looked up from germline, CDR1 is KGHDR and CDR2 is SFDVKD. The CDR3 is 13 amino acids. CDR3: CASSAQGRYEQYF. CDR3 bases: TGTGCCAGCAGTGCCCAGGGGCGGTACGAGCAGTACTTC.

Many counts were recorded for this clonotype. This chain joins TRBV10-3 and TRBJ1-5; TRBD1 agrees at 7 bases. The CDR3 contains 15 residues. In germline, CDR1 is ENHRY, CDR2 SYGVKD. With 0 bases clipped from V and 5 bases from J, the junction kept 4 bases outside the gene matches. CDR3 loop: CAISESEGGDQPQHF. In DNA form, the CDR3 reads TGTGCCATCAGTGAGTCCGAAGGGGGCGATCAGCCCCAGCATTTT.

This clonotype appeared a few times. The gene calls are TRBV7-9 and TRBJ2-7, with D perhaps TRBD1 or TRBD2 (6 bases each). From germline, CDR1 is SEHNR and CDR2 FQNEAQ (reference sequence). CDR3 length equals 20 residues. The V and J ends lost 4 bases and 2 bases respectively, with 30 bases between them. Written as DNA, the CDR3 is TGTGCCAGCAGCTGGGGGGCTAGCGAGCAGTCTGGCCCAGTTCCCTACGAGCAGTACTTC. Translated: CASSWGASEQSGPVPYEQYF.

The table lists this clonotype with many counts. At one of its ends the junction is not consistent with the germline gene, which may arise from a read error. The DNA for the CDR3 is TGTGCCAGCAGCTTAGAAGATTGGGGTCACCGATCATTC. Amino acids: CASSLEDWGHRSF. The chain employs TRBV7-2 and TRBJ1-2; D ambiguous. Germline V gene lookup returns CDR1 SGHTA and CDR2 FQGNSA. This CDR3 has 13 residues.

This sequence joins TRBV7-9 and TRBJ2-7; maybe TRBD1 (6 bases). CDR1 is SEHNR, CDR2 FQNEAQ, per germline (reference sequence). The germline V and J ends were trimmed by 6 bases and 2 bases, with 17 bases remaining between them. The CDR3 runs to 15 residues. The CDR3 DNA follows: TGTGCCAGCAGTAAGACAGGAGCCTTTCCCTACGAGCAGTACTTC. Its protein product is CASSKTGAFPYEQYF.

CDR3 sequence (DNA): TGTGCCCACCCGCCGCCGGGGCAGCAAGAGACCCAGTACTTC. This sequence encodes CAHPPPGQQETQYF. The chain couples TRBV25-1 to TRBJ2-5; D possibly uses TRBD1 or TRBD2 (5 bases each). Germline V gene sequence: CDR1 MGHDK, CDR2 SYGVNS. The CDR3 is 14 residues long. V lost 11 bases to trimming and J lost 2 bases, with 18 bases between them.

This clonotype has only a few counts. The V gene is TRBV7-2, the J gene TRBJ2-7, with 12 bases fitting TRBD2. CDR1 and CDR2 from the germline V gene are SGHTA and FQGNSA. The CDR3 is 15 amino acids. V lost 5 bases, J lost 7 bases, and 9 bases stayed unmatched. DNA for the CDR3: TGTGCCAGCAGCCCACGGACTAGCGGGATGCATGAGCAGTACTTC. Protein: CASSPRTSGMHEQYF.

The chain recombines TRBV6-6 with TRBJ1-5; D not resolved. The CDR3 spans 13 residues. Looked up from germline, CDR1 is MNHNY and CDR2 is SVGAGI (reference sequence). V was trimmed by 4 bases and J by 7 bases, leaving 11 bases between them. The CDR3, as DNA: TGTGCCAGCAGTTTAAAGAGGTGGCAGCCCCAGCATTTT. Protein product: CASSLKRWQPQHF.

The rearrangement joins TRBV2 to TRBJ1-1, with D maybe TRBD1 (6 bases). Germline V gene data show CDR1 as SNHLY and CDR2 as FYNNEI. CDR3 length equals 16 residues. Trimming removed 5 bases at V and 3 bases at J, with 19 bases between. CDR3 nucleotides: TGTGCCAGCAGTTTACGGGGGGGGCTCGGGCACACTGAAGCTTTCTTT. The encoded protein is CASSLRGGLGHTEAFF.

This clonotype was counted ten times or more. The rearrangement joins TRBV29-1 to TRBJ1-2, with D possibly matching TRBD1 (5 bases). V lost 6 bases, J lost 3 bases, and 8 bases lay in between. The V gene's germline CDR1 is SQVTM and CDR2 ANQGSEA. The CDR3 has 11 residues. The CDR3: CSVGGYYGYTF. CDR3 DNA sequence: TGCAGCGTGGGGGGGTACTATGGCTACACCTTC.

The rearrangement joins TRBV5-1 to TRBJ2-2; 7 nucleotides agree with TRBD2. The CDR3 covers 16 residues. V was clipped by 4 bases and J by 4 bases; unmatched bases: 10. From germline, CDR1 is SGHRS and CDR2 YFSETQ. DNA of the CDR3: TGCGCCAGCAGCCAGGGACTAAGATCTATCACCGGGGAGCTGTTTTTT. It is translated as CASSQGLRSITGELFF.

The gene calls are TRBV19 and TRBJ1-1; D call uncertain. Germline CDR1 reads LNHDA; CDR2 reads SQIVND (reference sequence). V was cut by 0 bases and J by 9 bases, with 5 bases left in between. The CDR3 extends over 11 amino acids. In DNA, the CDR3 is TGTGCCAGTAGTATAGATGCAAAAGCTTTCTTT. The encoded protein is CASSIDAKAFF.

The table lists this clonotype with many counts. This chain joins TRBV7-2 and TRBJ1-1; D possibly corresponds to TRBD1 (5 bases). The CDR3 has 15 residues. Trimming shortened V by 4 bases and J by 1 base, and 13 bases separated the two germline ends. Germline V gene sequence: CDR1 SGHTA, CDR2 FQGNSA. The CDR3 DNA is TGTGCCAGCAGCTCGATAGGGGAGAAGAACACTGAAGCTTTCTTT. Translated, it gives CASSSIGEKNTEAFF.

This clonotype was observed many times. The chain combines TRBV20-1 with TRBJ1-6; D uncertain. The V end lost 6 bases, the J end lost 9 bases, and 12 bases lay between the germline ends. The length of the CDR3 is 12 residues. The germline gives CDR1 DFQATT, CDR2 SNEGSKA (reference sequence). In DNA form, the CDR3 reads TGCAGTGCAAGCCAGGCTAGTTCACCCCTCCACTTT. Protein: CSASQASSPLHF.

The rearrangement links TRBV7-9 to TRBJ1-6; TRBD1 matches 11 bases. J lost 11 bases, V lost 4 bases, and 7 bases had no gene match. The CDR3 runs to 15 residues. Per germline, CDR1 SEHNR and CDR2 FQNEAQ (reference sequence). The CDR3 bases are TGTGCCAGCAGCTACCGGGGACAGGGGGATCCACCCCTCCACTTT. This translates into CASSYRGQGDPPLHF.

In the case of this clonotype: Relative to the germline gene, one junction end is altered; a read error may explain this. V gene TRBV7-2 combines with J gene TRBJ2-7, with D perhaps TRBD2 (5 bases). The CDR3 has 18 residues. Germline values: CDR1 SGHTA, CDR2 FQGNSA. The CDR3 here is CASSQDGGPYPPFKEQYF. The CDR3 region has the DNA TGCGCCAGCAGCCAAGATGGCGGGCCATACCCTCCCTTTAAAGAGCAGTACTTC.

This clonotype was counted at least ten times. This rearrangement joins TRBV20-1 to TRBJ1-2, with 9 bases lining up with TRBD1. The CDR3 sequence is 14 residues long. The germline V gene encodes CDR1 DFQATT and CDR2 SNEGSKA (reference sequence). J lost 2 bases, V lost 5 bases, and 6 bases had no gene match. The CDR3 protein is CSADPGQGNYGYTF. For the CDR3, the DNA is TGCAGTGCTGACCCGGGACAGGGAAACTATGGCTACACCTTC.

This clonotype has more than one count but fewer than ten. The chain joins TRBV6-6 to TRBJ1-1; D unresolved. CDR1 is MNHNY, CDR2 SVGAGI, per germline (reference sequence). V lost 6 bases and J 6 bases, leaving 14 bases between the germline ends. The CDR3 is 13 residues long. CDR3 residues: CASRPDALAEAFF. CDR3 DNA sequence: TGTGCCAGCAGACCGGACGCCCTAGCTGAAGCTTTCTTT.

There are a few counts of this clonotype. The genes are TRBV20-1 and TRBJ2-2; no reliable D call. Looked up from germline, CDR1 is DFQATT and CDR2 is SNEGSKA (reference sequence). V gave up 6 bases and J gave up 1 base, with 9 bases separating them. This CDR3 is 13 amino acids long. The CDR3 reads CSAVRENTGELFF. CDR3 DNA sequence: TGCAGTGCCGTCCGCGAGAACACCGGGGAGCTGTTTTTT.

The genes are TRBV6-2 or TRBV6-3 and TRBJ2-2; perhaps D is TRBD1 or TRBD2 (5 bases each). Germline V gene data show CDR1 as MNHEY and CDR2 as SVGEGT. The CDR3 contains 13 residues. V gave up 7 bases and J gave up 11 bases, with 17 bases separating them. This CDR3 is CASNLGEMRELFF. The CDR3 region has the DNA TGTGCCAGCAACTTAGGGGAGATGAGAGAGCTGTTTTTT.

For this clonotype: This sequence may be a read error, since a much larger clone differs from it by one base. The chain is built from TRBV10-3 and TRBJ2-5; D unclear. Germline values: CDR1 ENHRY, CDR2 SYGVKD. This CDR3 has 13 amino acids. In DNA form, the CDR3 reads TGTGCCAGCTCACCATACTTAGAAGAGACCCGGTACTTC. This translates into CASSPYLEETRYF.

V gene TRBV20-1 combines with J gene TRBJ1-6; D gene unclear. Germline V gives CDR1 DFQATT, CDR2 SNEGSKA (reference sequence). The CDR3 sequence is 14 residues long. Deletions cut 0 bases from V and 9 bases from J, with 12 bases between. The CDR3 here is CSARDSGSGSPLHF. In DNA form, the CDR3 reads TGCAGTGCTAGAGATTCCGGGTCCGGTTCACCCCTCCACTTT.